The next 14 T cell receptor beta chains were all read from a single sample in a study of CD8 T cells in acute hepatitis C reinfection. Stated time point: naive CD8 control sorted from an acute-time-point sample. The assay was immunoSEQ multiplex PCR, and TCRdb's table has in-frame clones only and misses some. The table records about 38,000 clones, around nine tenths of them present only once. The sequencing input was naive CD8+ T cells from PBMCs. These receptor sequences come from a man aged 25-40 years with chronic hepatitis C.

CDR3 in amino acids: CASSRRQGLAGDYNEQFF. CDR3 sequence (DNA): TGTGCCAGCAGCCGCCGCCAAGGGCTAGCGGGGGACTACAATGAGCAGTTCTTC. The chain links TRBV27 to TRBJ2-1; 10 nucleotides agree with TRBD2. The junction had 14 bases not matched to a gene; V was cut back by 6 bases and J by 3 bases. The CDR3 covers 18 residues. Germline-derived CDR1 and CDR2 are MNHEY and SMNVEV (reference sequence).

The V gene is TRBV9, the J gene TRBJ2-5; D possibly corresponds to TRBD1 (6 bases). V gave up 3 bases and J gave up 5 bases, with 14 bases separating them. This CDR3 has 14 residues. Germline V gives CDR1 SGDLS, CDR2 YYNGEE. CDR3 region: CASSARDTGETQYF. The CDR3 nucleotides are TGTGCCAGCAGCGCCCGGGACACGGGGGAGACCCAGTACTTC.

The chain recombines TRBV7-2 with TRBJ1-6; possibly TRBD1 for D (5 bases). From germline, CDR1 is SGHTA and CDR2 FQGNSA. The CDR3 sequence is 16 residues long. Trimming pared 5 bases from V and 1 base from J, leaving 12 bases between. As DNA, the CDR3 is TGTGCCAGCAGCGGTACTGACAGATCCTATAATTCACCCCTCCACTTT. It translates to CASSGTDRSYNSPLHF.

V usage is TRBV5-1 and J usage is TRBJ2-5, with 11 bases fitting TRBD2. This CDR3 has 14 amino acids. Germline V gene lookup returns CDR1 SGHRS and CDR2 YFSETQ. The V segment lost 1 base and the J segment 4 bases; nucleotides outside the gene matches: 0. The DNA for the CDR3 is TGCGCCAGCAGCTTGACTAGCGGGAGAGAGACCCAGTACTTC. This codes for CASSLTSGRETQYF. Full variable domain (rest looked up from reference TRBV5-1 and TRBJ2-5): KAGVTQTPRYLIKTRGQQVTLSCSPISGHRSVSWYQQTPGQGLQFLFEYFSETQRNKGNFPGRFSGRQFSNSRSEMNVSTLELGDSALYLCASSLTSGRETQYFGPGTRLLVL.

V usage is TRBV5-5 and J usage is TRBJ1-2; the match to TRBD1 covers 7 bases. From germline, CDR1 is SGHKS and CDR2 YYEKEE (reference sequence). This CDR3 has 15 amino acids. V was pared by 0 bases and J by 4 bases, with 6 bases of the junction left unmatched. As DNA, the CDR3 is TGTGCCAGCAGCTTGGTGGCAGGGGGTACCTATGGCTACACCTTC. Amino acid sequence: CASSLVAGGTYGYTF.

V is TRBV7-9 and J is TRBJ2-2, with 9 bases fitting TRBD2. CDR1 SEHNR and CDR2 FQNEAQ come from the germline V gene (reference sequence). The CDR3 is 17 amino acids. V lost 5 bases and J lost 6; bases outside the gene matches: 13. The CDR3 here is CASSPLAGEGAPGELFF. The CDR3 DNA sequence: TGTGCCAGCAGCCCCTTAGCGGGAGAGGGGGCCCCCGGGGAGCTGTTTTTT.

J is TRBJ2-7 and V is TRBV5-4; no definite D call. V was shortened by 0 bases and J by 5 bases, with 12 bases between the two germline ends. CDR3 length: 14 residues. Germline V gives CDR1 SGHNT, CDR2 YYREEE (reference sequence). For the CDR3, the DNA is TGTGCCAGCAGCTTGGCTAGATTAGTAGACGAGCAGTACTTC. This codes for CASSLARLVDEQYF.

This chain joins TRBV6-6 and TRBJ2-7, with D possibly matching TRBD2 (5 bases). Germline CDR1 reads MNHNY; CDR2 reads SVGAGI (reference sequence). This CDR3 comprises 13 residues. V shed 2 bases and J shed 6 bases, with 11 bases lying between them. The CDR3 DNA reads TGTGCCAGCAGTTACGGACTTGGTTTCGAGCAGTACTTC. It encodes CASSYGLGFEQYF.

The genes are TRBV11-2 and TRBJ2-1, with D unclear. Trimming shortened V by 1 base and J by 10 bases, and 8 bases separated the two germline ends. The germline V gene has CDR1 SGHAT and CDR2 FQNNGV. The CDR3 sequence is 12 residues long. Here the CDR3 DNA reads TGTGCCAGCAGCTTAGTTTCCGGGGAGCAGTTCTTC. This codes for CASSLVSGEQFF.

The chain has TRBV10-3 and TRBJ1-3; the D gene is possibly TRBD1 (5 bases). The V gene lost 2 bases and the J gene lost 9 bases, with 11 bases spanning the gap. CDR3 size: 13 residues. The germline V gene has CDR1 ENHRY and CDR2 SYGVKD. The CDR3 bases are TGTGCCATCAGTGAGCCGACAGCAGGCACCATATATTTT. This encodes CAISEPTAGTIYF.

V usage is TRBV5-6 and J usage is TRBJ2-4; a possible D gene is TRBD2 (5 bases). Per the germline V gene, CDR1 is SGHDT and CDR2 is YYEEEE. V gave up 3 bases and J gave up 1 base, with 14 bases separating them. The CDR3 length is 16 residues. The CDR3 loop is CASSYLALGAKNIQYF. The CDR3 region has the DNA TGTGCCAGCAGCTATCTAGCCCTAGGGGCCAAAAACATTCAGTACTTC. The full variable domain, completed using reference TRBV5-6 and TRBJ2-4, is DAGVTQSPTHLIKTRGQQVTLRCSPKSGHDTVSWYQQALGQGPQFIFQYYEEEERQRGNFPDRFSGHQFPNYSSELNVNALLLGDSALYLCASSYLALGAKNIQYFGAGTRLSVL.

This clone came up once. The chain uses TRBV7-6 and TRBJ2-7; D is unclear. Per the germline V gene, CDR1 is SGHVS and CDR2 is FNYEAQ. The CDR3 loop spans 13 amino acids. The V end was cut by 4 bases, the J end by 0 bases, with 7 bases between. The CDR3 nucleotides read TGTGCCAGCAGCTATTCGTACTCCTACGAGCAGTACTTC. It specifies CASSYSYSYEQYF.

The chain couples TRBV4-2 to TRBJ2-2; D is undetermined. Germline V gene data show CDR1 as LGHNA and CDR2 as YNFKEQ. V was shortened by 5 bases and J by 3 bases, with 4 bases between the two germline ends. The CDR3 is 12 amino acids. CDR3 sequence reads: CASSMYTGELFF. The CDR3 DNA sequence: TGTGCCAGCAGCATGTACACCGGGGAGCTGTTTTTT.

For the CDR3, the DNA is TGTGCCAGCACGCTCGGTTACGGGGGGAACACTGAAGCTTTCTTT. This sequence encodes CASTLGYGGNTEAFF. This rearrangement joins TRBV2 to TRBJ1-1; a possible D gene is TRBD1 (5 bases). Germline V gives CDR1 SNHLY, CDR2 FYNNEI. The V end was cut by 7 bases, the J end by 1 base, with 16 bases between. This CDR3 is 15 amino acids long.